A single sample gave rise to the 22 T cell receptor beta chains below, sequenced in a study of blood T cell repertoires in COVID-19. The assay was immunoSEQ multiplex PCR, and TCRdb's table has in-frame clones only and misses some. This sample yields hundreds of thousands of clones, of which more than 75% are seen a single time; around 2% belongs to the top ten. Sequencing used PBMCs or T cells enriched from blood (not recorded which). Receptor source: a woman aged 55 to 70 in a cohort exposed to, infected with or recovered from COVID-19 (not recorded which).

The rearrangement links TRBV28 to TRBJ1-1; D gene uncertain. Trimming removed 5 bases at V and 7 bases at J, with 8 bases between. Germline assignment: CDR1 MDHEN and CDR2 SYDVKM. The CDR3 runs to 11 residues. CDR3 DNA: TGTGCCAGCAGTAGCAGGATTGAAGCTTTCTTT. Protein product: CASSSRIEAFF. Full variable domain (outside the CDR3, taken from reference TRBV28 and TRBJ1-1): DVKVTQSSRYLVKRTGEKVFLECVQDMDHENMFWYRQDPGLGLRLIYFSYDVKMKEKGDIPEGYSVSREKKERFSLILESASTNQTSMYLCASSSRIEAFFGQGTRLTVV.

The chain uses TRBV2 and TRBJ2-2, with 7 bases that match TRBD1. CDR1 SNHLY and CDR2 FYNNEI come from the germline V gene. The CDR3 sequence is 14 residues long. The trim removed 5 bases at V and 9 bases at J, leaving 9 bases unmatched. CDR3 amino acids: CASSYRGALRELFF. The CDR3 region has the DNA TGTGCCAGCAGTTACAGGGGCGCCTTAAGGGAGCTGTTTTTT.

The gene calls are TRBV18 and TRBJ2-3; weak D call: TRBD2 (5 bases). The CDR3 runs to 12 residues. Germline V gives CDR1 KGHSH, CDR2 LQKENI. Trimming cost V 3 bases and J 12 bases, with 13 bases left between them. The DNA of the CDR3 is TGTGCCAGCTCACCTAGGGCACTAGTTCAGTATTTT. The encoded protein is CASSPRALVQYF.

This clone has a handful of counts. The V call is TRBV24-1, the J call TRBJ2-1; 9 bases map to TRBD2. This CDR3 is 14 amino acids long. The V gene's germline CDR1 is KGHDR and CDR2 SFDVKD. The junction had 5 bases not matched to a gene; V was cut back by 9 bases and J by 3 bases. Written as DNA, the CDR3 is TGTGCCACCGAGACTAGCGGCGTCTACAATGAGCAGTTCTTC. Residues: CATETSGVYNEQFF.

The genes are TRBV24-1 and TRBJ1-1, with D hard to call. The CDR3 contains 13 residues. V was shortened by 5 bases and J by 4 bases, with 10 bases between the two germline ends. CDR1 KGHDR and CDR2 SFDVKD come from the germline V gene. The CDR3 sequence is CATSGKAGTEAFF. CDR3 in DNA: TGTGCCACCAGTGGGAAAGCAGGCACTGAAGCTTTCTTT.

The chain recombines TRBV28 with TRBJ2-7, with TRBD2 identical over 14 bases. The V gene end was trimmed by 5 bases and the J gene end by 5 bases; junction bases not matched to a gene: 11. Germline values: CDR1 MDHEN, CDR2 SYDVKM. CDR3 size: 17 residues. The CDR3 sequence is CASSGPGLAGGSHEQYF. The CDR3 DNA is TGTGCCAGCAGTGGCCCTGGACTAGCGGGAGGATCCCACGAGCAGTACTTC. Supplemented by reference TRBV28 and TRBJ2-7, the full variable domain reads DVKVTQSSRYLVKRTGEKVFLECVQDMDHENMFWYRQDPGLGLRLIYFSYDVKMKEKGDIPEGYSVSREKKERFSLILESASTNQTSMYLCASSGPGLAGGSHEQYFGPGTRLTVT.

The chain links TRBV2 to TRBJ2-1, with D unclear. V was pared by 2 bases and J by 3 bases, with 11 bases between. The CDR3 loop spans 15 amino acids. CDR1 SNHLY and CDR2 FYNNEI come from the germline V gene. CDR3 DNA sequence: TGTGCCAGCAGTGAAAGTGAGGCGGTCTACAATGAGCAGTTCTTC. Amino acid sequence: CASSESEAVYNEQFF.

This clone was detected once. The CDR3 DNA reads as TGTGCCAGCAGCTTAGCGCTTTCTGGGAGCGAGCAGTACTTC. It is translated as CASSLALSGSEQYF. The rearrangement links TRBV7-2 to TRBJ2-7; D may be TRBD2 (5 bases). Germline CDR1 reads SGHTA; CDR2 reads FQGNSA. The V gene lost 0 bases and the J gene lost 6 bases, with 12 bases spanning the gap. The CDR3 covers 14 residues.

The chain is built from TRBV5-5 and TRBJ2-1, with D unclear. The length of the CDR3 is 14 residues. Germline loops: CDR1 SGHKS, CDR2 YYEKEE (reference sequence). With 5 bases removed from V and 0 bases from J, the gap between germline ends came to 9 bases. Here the CDR3 reads CASSNTNSYNEQFF. As DNA, the CDR3 is TGTGCCAGCAGTAATACAAACTCCTACAATGAGCAGTTCTTC.

This sequence joins TRBV29-1 and TRBJ1-1; D is undetermined. CDR3 length: 15 residues. V lost 2 bases and J 1 base, leaving 14 bases between the germline ends. Germline V CDR1 and CDR2: SQVTM, ANQGSEA. The CDR3 DNA follows: TGCAGCGTTGAAAATCTGTGGGAGGGGAACACTGAAGCTTTCTTT. Encoded protein: CSVENLWEGNTEAFF.

This chain joins TRBV11-2 and TRBJ1-1; D call uncertain. The germline CDR1 and CDR2 sequences are SGHAT and FQNNGV. The V end was cut by 5 bases, the J end by 1 base, with 11 bases between. This CDR3 has 14 residues. The CDR3 region has the DNA TGTGCCAGCAGCCTAAACCAAAAGAACACTGAAGCTTTCTTT. This codes for CASSLNQKNTEAFF.

This clone was found once. V is TRBV24-1 and J is TRBJ2-1, with TRBD1 matching 11 bases. The CDR3 contains 16 residues. Germline CDR1 KGHDR, CDR2 SFDVKD. V was clipped by 4 bases and J by 7 bases; unmatched bases: 8. Here the CDR3 reads CATSDPGTGGWNEQFF. In DNA form, the CDR3 reads TGTGCCACCAGTGACCCTGGGACAGGGGGATGGAATGAGCAGTTCTTC.

This chain joins TRBV4-3 and TRBJ1-2; D is unresolved. The CDR3 totals 13 residues. CDR1 LGHNA and CDR2 YSLEER come from the germline V gene. Trimming removed 0 bases from V and 5 bases from J, with 7 bases in between. CDR3 nucleotides: TGCGCCAGCAGCCAAGATGGAGGGTATGGCTACACCTTC. It yields the protein CASSQDGGYGYTF.

This rearrangement joins TRBV14 to TRBJ1-2; tentative D call: TRBD1 (5 bases). Germline loops: CDR1 SGHDN, CDR2 FVKESK. Trimming removed 1 base at V and 6 bases at J, with 12 bases between. The CDR3 is 14 residues long. The CDR3 region has the DNA TGTGCCAGCAGCCAAGTCGGGCAGGGTCATGGCTACACCTTC. This translates into CASSQVGQGHGYTF.

This clone showed up just once. The genes are TRBV24-1 and TRBJ1-2, with TRBD1 as a possible D gene (5 bases). The CDR3 spans 14 residues. The V end lost 9 bases, the J end lost 3 bases, and 16 bases lay between the germline ends. The germline gives CDR1 KGHDR, CDR2 SFDVKD. The CDR3 DNA reads TGTGCCACCTCAAGTGGTCGGGACTACTATGGCTACACCTTC. Protein product: CATSSGRDYYGYTF.

This clone has just one count. This rearrangement joins TRBV5-4 to TRBJ2-3; 9 bases fit TRBD1. With V trimmed by 5 bases and J by 5 bases, 3 bases remained unmatched. The V gene's germline CDR1 is SGHNT and CDR2 YYREEE (reference sequence). This CDR3 is built from 13 residues. Here the CDR3 DNA reads TGTGCCAGCAGTCGGGACAGGGAAGATACGCAGTATTTT. This translates into CASSRDREDTQYF. The full variable domain, rest sourced from reference TRBV5-4 and TRBJ2-3, is ETGVTQSPTHLIKTRGQQVTLRCSSQSGHNTVSWYQQALGQGPQFIFQYYREEENGRGNFPPRFSGLQFPNYSSELNVNALELDDSALYLCASSRDREDTQYFGPGTRLTVL.

The chain joins TRBV4-2 to TRBJ1-5, with TRBD1 matching 10 bases. Per the germline V gene, CDR1 is LGHNA and CDR2 is YNFKEQ. The trim removed 1 base at V and 9 bases at J, leaving 9 bases unmatched. The CDR3 length is 16 residues. Here the CDR3 DNA reads TGTGCCAGCAGCCAAGCCGGACAGGGGGTTTTCTCGCCCCAGCATTTT. Translating it yields CASSQAGQGVFSPQHF.

CDR3 sequence (DNA): TGTGCCAGCATGACTAGCGGGAGGGCTGGGAATGAGCAGTTCTTC. This sequence encodes CASMTSGRAGNEQFF. This chain links TRBV19 with TRBJ2-1, with 14 bases that match TRBD2. The V segment lost 9 bases and the J segment 7 bases; nucleotides outside the gene matches: 8. CDR1 is LNHDA, CDR2 SQIVND, per germline (reference sequence). The length of the CDR3 is 15 residues.

The chain joins TRBV6-5 to TRBJ1-1, with a possible D match to TRBD1 (6 bases). V gave up 6 bases and J gave up 7 bases, with 18 bases separating them. This CDR3 comprises 14 residues. Per germline, CDR1 MNHEY and CDR2 SVGAGI. The CDR3 here is CASSRATGTHEAFF. The CDR3, as DNA: TGTGCCAGCAGCAGAGCGACAGGAACCCATGAAGCTTTCTTT.

The chain carries TRBV27 and TRBJ2-7; 11 bases are a match to TRBD2. The V gene's germline CDR1 is MNHEY and CDR2 SMNVEV (reference sequence). This CDR3 is built from 14 residues. The ends lost 2 bases at V and 5 bases at J; junction bases unmatched: 2. The CDR3 bases are TGTGCCAGCAGTTTAACACTAGCGGGGGACGAGCAGTACTTC. Amino acids: CASSLTLAGDEQYF.

This clone was counted once. Relative to the germline gene, one junction end is altered; a read error may explain this. This rearrangement joins TRBV7-7 to TRBJ2-5; 12 bases fit TRBD2. The CDR3 totals 17 residues. In germline, CDR1 is SSHAT, CDR2 FNYEAQ (reference sequence). DNA of the CDR3: TGTGCTAGCAGCTCCGGGACTAGCGGGTTTCTGGAAGAGACCCAGTACTTC. It is translated as CASSSGTSGFLEETQYF.

The chain employs TRBV18 and TRBJ2-7; D remains unclear. V was clipped by 2 bases and J by 1 base, with 15 bases between them. There are 16 residues in the CDR3. The germline V gene has CDR1 KGHSH and CDR2 LQKENI. CDR3 sequence: CASSPSVRLLSYEQYF. The CDR3 DNA is TGTGCCAGCTCACCATCTGTTCGACTGTTATCCTACGAGCAGTACTTC.